The present TCR beta chain was sequenced within a study of graft-versus-host responses after intestinal transplantation. The wider study: For two to three years after anti-thymocyte globulin induction, all recipients took tacrolimus and steroids.

Study-wide results and caveats: Present in recipient marrow, GvH clones included some that appeared first in ileum or blood. Early after transplant, HvG clones declined as circulating GvH clones peaked. Within allografts, high graft-versus-host to host-versus-graft clonal ratios were seen among patients with graft-donor T cell macrochimerism.

Tissue processing of the graft released intraepithelial and lamina propria lymphocytes from it. A note on this clone: What it binds is unknown.

Germline V CDR1 and CDR2: MNHNS, SASEGT. Trimming removed 8 bases from V and 2 bases from J, with 12 bases in between. The CDR3 is made up of 13 amino acids. Measured with immunoSEQ multiplex PCR; TCRdb has only the in-frame clones, and not every one. This sample has under 8,500 clones, with around four fifths found just once. This rearrangement joins TRBV6-1 to TRBJ1-1; D remains ambiguous. The sequence derives from a human patient who received an intestinal transplant, so some T cells may come from the graft donor. The sequences come from ileum tissue, collected 300 to 320 days after intestinal transplant. The CDR3 region is CASDVKPNTEAFF. In DNA form, the CDR3 reads TGTGCCAGCGATGTGAAACCCAACACTGAAGCTTTCTTT.